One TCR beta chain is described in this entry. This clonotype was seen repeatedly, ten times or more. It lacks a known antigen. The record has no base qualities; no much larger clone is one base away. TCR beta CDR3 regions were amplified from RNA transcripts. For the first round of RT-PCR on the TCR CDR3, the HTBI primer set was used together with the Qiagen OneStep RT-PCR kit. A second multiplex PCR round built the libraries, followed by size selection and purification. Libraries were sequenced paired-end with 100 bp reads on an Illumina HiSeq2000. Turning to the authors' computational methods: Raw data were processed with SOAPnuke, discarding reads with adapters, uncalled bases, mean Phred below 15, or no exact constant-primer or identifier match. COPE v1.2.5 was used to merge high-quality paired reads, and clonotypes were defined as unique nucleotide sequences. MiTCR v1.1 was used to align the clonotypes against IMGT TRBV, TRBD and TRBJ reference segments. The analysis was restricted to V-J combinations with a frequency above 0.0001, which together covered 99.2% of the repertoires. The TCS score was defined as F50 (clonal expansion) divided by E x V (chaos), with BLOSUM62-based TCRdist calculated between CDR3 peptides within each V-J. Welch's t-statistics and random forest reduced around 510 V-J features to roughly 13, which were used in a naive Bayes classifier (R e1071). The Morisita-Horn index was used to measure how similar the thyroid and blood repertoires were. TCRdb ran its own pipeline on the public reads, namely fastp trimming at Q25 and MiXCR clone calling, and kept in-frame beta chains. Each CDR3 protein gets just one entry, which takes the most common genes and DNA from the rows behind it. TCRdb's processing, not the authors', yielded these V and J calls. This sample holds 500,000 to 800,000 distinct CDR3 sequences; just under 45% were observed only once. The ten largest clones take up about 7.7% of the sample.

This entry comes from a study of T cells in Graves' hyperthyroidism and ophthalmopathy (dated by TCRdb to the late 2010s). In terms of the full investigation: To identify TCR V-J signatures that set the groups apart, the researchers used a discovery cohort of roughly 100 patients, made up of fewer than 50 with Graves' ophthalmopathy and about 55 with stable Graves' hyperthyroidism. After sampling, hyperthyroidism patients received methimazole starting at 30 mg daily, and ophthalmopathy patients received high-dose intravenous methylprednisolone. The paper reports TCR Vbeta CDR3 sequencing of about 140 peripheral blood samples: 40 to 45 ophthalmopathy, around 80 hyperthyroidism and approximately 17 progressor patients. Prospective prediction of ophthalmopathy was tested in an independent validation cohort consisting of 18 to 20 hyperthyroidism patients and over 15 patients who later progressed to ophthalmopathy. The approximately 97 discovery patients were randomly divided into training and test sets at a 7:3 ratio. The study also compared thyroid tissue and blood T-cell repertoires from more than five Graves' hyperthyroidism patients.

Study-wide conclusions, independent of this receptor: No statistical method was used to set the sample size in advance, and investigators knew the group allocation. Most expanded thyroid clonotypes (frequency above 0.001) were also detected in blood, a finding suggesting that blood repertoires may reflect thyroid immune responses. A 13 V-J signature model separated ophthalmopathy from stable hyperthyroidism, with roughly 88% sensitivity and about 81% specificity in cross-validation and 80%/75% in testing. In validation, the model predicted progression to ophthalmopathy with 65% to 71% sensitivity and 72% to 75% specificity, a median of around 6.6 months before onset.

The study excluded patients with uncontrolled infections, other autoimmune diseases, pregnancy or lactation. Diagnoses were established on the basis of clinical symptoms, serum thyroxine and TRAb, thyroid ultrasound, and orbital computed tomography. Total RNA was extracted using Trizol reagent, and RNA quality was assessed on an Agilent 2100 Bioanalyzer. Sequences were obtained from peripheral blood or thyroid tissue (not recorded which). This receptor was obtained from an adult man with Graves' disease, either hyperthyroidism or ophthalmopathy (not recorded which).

CDR3 loop: CASSLRGGVQPQHF. The DNA sequence is given as TGTGCCAGCAGCTTGCGGGGAGGCGTTCAGCCCCAGCATTTT. The chain couples TRBV7-2 to TRBJ1-5, with no confidently assigned D gene. The CDR3 sequence holds 14 residues, the cysteine and phenylalanine included. Only CDR3 DNA is held: 42 bases, read in frame from base 1. In the germline V gene, CDR1 corresponds to SGHTA and CDR2 to FQGNSA. Relative to germline, V is 3 bases shorter and J is 6 bases shorter, with 12 bases between their ends.